The T cell receptor (beta chain) under discussion was sequenced for a study of CD8 T cells in ankylosing spondylitis. TCRdb reanalysed the 5' RACE reads using MiXCR and keeps one entry per CDR3 protein. Of around 150,000 distinct CDR3 sequences listed, roughly a third are singletons. This CDR3 is built from 14 residues. V was clipped by 5 bases and J by 2 bases, with 9 bases between them. Germline CDR1 reads SGHAT; CDR2 reads FQNNGV. This clonotype came up a few times. The receptor comes from a male donor with ankylosing spondylitis. The rearrangement uses TRBV11-2 and TRBJ1-4; no clear D. What was sequenced was synovial fluid, either unsorted or a sorted T cell fraction (not recorded which). In nucleotides, the CDR3 is TGTGCCAGCAGCCATTGGGATACTAATGAAAAACTGTTTTTT. It encodes CASSHWDTNEKLFF.